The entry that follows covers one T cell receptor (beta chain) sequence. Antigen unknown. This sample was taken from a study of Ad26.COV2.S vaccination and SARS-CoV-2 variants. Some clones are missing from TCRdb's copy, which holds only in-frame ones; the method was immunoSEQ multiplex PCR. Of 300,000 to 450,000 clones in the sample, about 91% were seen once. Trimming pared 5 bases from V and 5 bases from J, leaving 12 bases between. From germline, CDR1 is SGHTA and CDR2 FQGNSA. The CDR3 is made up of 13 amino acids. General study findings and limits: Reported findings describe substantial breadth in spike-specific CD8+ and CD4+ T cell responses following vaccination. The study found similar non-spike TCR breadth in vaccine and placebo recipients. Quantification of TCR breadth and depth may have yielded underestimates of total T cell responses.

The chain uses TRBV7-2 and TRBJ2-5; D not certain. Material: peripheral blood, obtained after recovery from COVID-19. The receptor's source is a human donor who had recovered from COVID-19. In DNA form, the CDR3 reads TGTGCCAGCAGCCCCTTTACGCGGGAGACCCAGTACTTC. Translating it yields CASSPFTRETQYF.